This TCR beta chain came from a study of cytomegalovirus exposure and HLA in healthy donors. Overall study findings and caveats: While the bulk of TCR sequences proved rare, some public TCRs turned up in many donors.

As to this clone: Its specificity is not known.

Use of 60 Vbeta and 13 Jbeta primers characterized the PCR. TCRdb keeps only in-frame clones here, not all; method: immunoSEQ multiplex PCR. In the table there are 150,000 or so clones, 70% to 80% of which are singletons. Looked up from germline, CDR1 is MNHEY and CDR2 is SVGAGI. Trimming took 5 bases from V and 10 from J, leaving 18 bases between them. There are 15 residues in the CDR3. This sequence was found in a man aged 30-40 years in good health and CMV-seropositive. V usage is TRBV6-5 and J usage is TRBJ1-6, with D possibly TRBD1 on 5 matching bases. Sequenced: PBMCs. The CDR3 is CASSQRQQARSPLHF. Here the CDR3 DNA reads TGTGCCAGCAGTCAAAGACAGCAGGCAAGGTCACCCCTCCACTTT.